One and the same sample provided the 8 T cell receptor beta chains below, sequenced in a study of blood T cell repertoires in COVID-19. Some clones are missing from TCRdb's copy, which holds only in-frame ones; the method was immunoSEQ multiplex PCR. The sample shows about 270,000 clones, approximately 77% of them seen only once. The specimen was peripheral blood. The receptors derive from a woman under 30 with acute or convalescent COVID-19.

Only one count was recorded for this clone. CDR3 nucleotides: TGTGCCAGCAGAAGGGGGACATTCGGTGGCGAGCAGTACTTC. Amino acid sequence: CASRRGTFGGEQYF. V usage is TRBV6-5 and J usage is TRBJ2-7; the D gene is possibly TRBD1 (6 bases). Germline lookup yields CDR1 MNHEY and CDR2 SVGAGI. Between the trimmed V and J ends, which lost 6 bases and 6 bases, there was a span of 18 bases. The CDR3 is 14 amino acids.

The gene calls are TRBV7-9 and TRBJ2-1; D is possibly TRBD2 (5 bases). V lost 8 bases and J lost 8, with 16 bases in between. This CDR3 has 13 amino acids. Germline values: CDR1 SEHNR, CDR2 FQNEAQ (reference sequence). This CDR3 reads CASGETIRHEQFF. CDR3 DNA: TGTGCCAGCGGGGAGACTATACGCCATGAGCAGTTCTTC.

On this clone itself: This sample also contains other DNA sequences that code for the same CDR3. The chain recombines TRBV5-1 with TRBJ2-5; no clear D. Germline-derived CDR1 and CDR2 are SGHRS and YFSETQ. The V gene lost 0 bases and the J gene lost 5 bases, with 11 bases spanning the gap. The CDR3 spans 14 residues. CDR3: CASSLAGFEETQYF. The CDR3 bases are TGCGCCAGCAGCTTGGCTGGTTTCGAGGAGACCCAGTACTTC.

The chain is built from TRBV30 and TRBJ2-5; tentatively, D is TRBD2 (6 bases). The CDR3 has 14 amino acids. V lost 3 bases and J lost 5, with 16 bases in between. Germline CDR1 GTSNPN, CDR2 SVGIG (reference sequence). As DNA, the CDR3 is TGTGCCTGGAGCGAGGGGACTCCCCGCGAGACCCAGTACTTC. Residues: CAWSEGTPRETQYF.

The V call is TRBV7-9, the J call TRBJ1-1; D call uncertain. The V gene's germline CDR1 is SEHNR and CDR2 FQNEAQ (reference sequence). The length of the CDR3 is 13 residues. V was cut by 1 base and J by 7 bases, with 10 bases left in between. CDR3 in DNA: TGTGCCAGCAGCTTAGAGGGAGACGATGAAGCTTTCTTT. Protein: CASSLEGDDEAFF.

This chain uses TRBV9 with TRBJ2-1, with 12 bases aligning to TRBD2. After removal of 0 bases from V and 7 bases from J, the junction contained 2 bases not matched to a gene. Germline loops: CDR1 SGDLS, CDR2 YYNGEE. The length of the CDR3 is 15 residues. The CDR3 spells CASSVAGLAGNEQFF. The CDR3 nucleotides read TGTGCCAGCAGCGTAGCTGGACTAGCGGGAAATGAGCAGTTCTTC.

V and J are TRBV4-3 and TRBJ2-3; D not certain. V was trimmed by 4 bases and J by 3 bases, leaving 11 bases between them. Germline CDR1 reads LGHNA; CDR2 reads YSLEER. The CDR3 extends over 14 amino acids. CDR3 amino acids: CASSPRVGTDTQYF. DNA for the CDR3: TGCGCCAGCAGCCCCCGCGTCGGGACAGATACGCAGTATTTT.

This chain uses TRBV19 with TRBJ1-2, with D hard to call. CDR1 and CDR2 (germline): LNHDA, SQIVND (reference sequence). V lost 6 bases, J lost 8 bases, and 13 bases lay in between. The CDR3 has 12 amino acids. Here the CDR3 reads CASSEDLRGYTF. CDR3 DNA sequence: TGTGCCAGTAGCGAGGACTTGAGAGGCTACACCTTC.